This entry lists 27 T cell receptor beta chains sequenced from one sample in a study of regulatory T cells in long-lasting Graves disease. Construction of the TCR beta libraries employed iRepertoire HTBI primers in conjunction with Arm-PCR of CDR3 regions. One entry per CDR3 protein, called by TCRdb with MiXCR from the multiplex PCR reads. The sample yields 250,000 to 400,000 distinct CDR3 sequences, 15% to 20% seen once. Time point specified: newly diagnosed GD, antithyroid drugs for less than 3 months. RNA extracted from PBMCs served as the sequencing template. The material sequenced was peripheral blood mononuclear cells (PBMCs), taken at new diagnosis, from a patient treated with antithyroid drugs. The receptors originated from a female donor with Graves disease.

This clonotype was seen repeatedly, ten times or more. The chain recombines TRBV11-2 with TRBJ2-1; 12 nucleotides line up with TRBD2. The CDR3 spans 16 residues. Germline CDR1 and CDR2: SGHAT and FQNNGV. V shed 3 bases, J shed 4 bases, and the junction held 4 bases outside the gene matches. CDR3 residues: CASSLLTSGSYNEQFF. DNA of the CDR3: TGTGCCAGCAGCTTGCTGACTAGCGGGAGTTACAATGAGCAGTTCTTC.

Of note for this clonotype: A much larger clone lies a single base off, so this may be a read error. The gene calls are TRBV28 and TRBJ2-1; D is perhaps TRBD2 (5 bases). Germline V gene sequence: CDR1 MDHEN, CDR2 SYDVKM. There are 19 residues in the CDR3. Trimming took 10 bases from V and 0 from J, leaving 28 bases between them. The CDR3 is CANLSWGMGGSSSYNEQFF. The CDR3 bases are TGTGCCAATCTCAGCTGGGGTATGGGCGGGTCAAGCTCCTACAATGAGCAGTTCTTC.

As DNA, the CDR3 is TGTGCCAGCTCACCACAACTCGGACAGGCAGGGGACACTGAAGCTTTCTTT. This sequence encodes CASSPQLGQAGDTEAFF. The chain combines TRBV18 with TRBJ1-1; 7 positions match TRBD1. CDR1 KGHSH and CDR2 LQKENI come from the germline V gene. V was clipped by 1 base and J by 3 bases; unmatched bases: 11. CDR3 length: 17 amino acids.

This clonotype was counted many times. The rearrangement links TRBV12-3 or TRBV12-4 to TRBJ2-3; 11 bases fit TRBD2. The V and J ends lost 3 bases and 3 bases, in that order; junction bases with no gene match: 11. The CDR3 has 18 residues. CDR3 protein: CASSLTSGTLLGTDTQYF. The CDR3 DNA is TGTGCCAGCAGTTTGACTAGCGGGACTCTCCTAGGGACAGATACGCAGTATTTT.

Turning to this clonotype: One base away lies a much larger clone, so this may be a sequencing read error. DNA of the CDR3: TGTGCCAGCGGTTACATCTGGGGCAGGGGGCGATTGAGTACAGATACGCAGTATTTT. It yields the protein CASGYIWGRGRLSTDTQYF. The rearrangement links TRBV6-5 to TRBJ2-3, with TRBD1 matching 8 bases. CDR3 length: 19 amino acids. Germline CDR1 is MNHEY and CDR2 is SVGAGI.

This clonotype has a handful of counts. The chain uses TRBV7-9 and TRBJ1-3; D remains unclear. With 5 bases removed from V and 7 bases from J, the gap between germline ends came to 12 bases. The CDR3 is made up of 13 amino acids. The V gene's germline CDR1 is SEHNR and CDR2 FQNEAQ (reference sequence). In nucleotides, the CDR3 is TGTGCCAGCAGCCCCGGACTGACTAACACCATATATTTT. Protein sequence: CASSPGLTNTIYF.

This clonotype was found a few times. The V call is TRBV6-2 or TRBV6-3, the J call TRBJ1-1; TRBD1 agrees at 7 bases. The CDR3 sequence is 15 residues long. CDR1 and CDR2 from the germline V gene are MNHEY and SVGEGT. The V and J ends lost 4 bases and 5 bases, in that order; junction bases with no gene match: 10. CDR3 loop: CASSLIRGAATEAFF. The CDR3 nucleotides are TGTGCCAGCAGTTTGATCAGGGGGGCAGCTACTGAAGCTTTCTTT.

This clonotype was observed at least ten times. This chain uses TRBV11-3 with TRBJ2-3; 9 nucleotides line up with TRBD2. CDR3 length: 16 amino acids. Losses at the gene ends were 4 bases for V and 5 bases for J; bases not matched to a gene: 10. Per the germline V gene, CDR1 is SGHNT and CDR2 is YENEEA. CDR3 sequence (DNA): TGTGCCAGCAGCTACCTTAGCGGGAGTGGGGGAGATACGCAGTATTTT. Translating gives CASSYLSGSGGDTQYF.

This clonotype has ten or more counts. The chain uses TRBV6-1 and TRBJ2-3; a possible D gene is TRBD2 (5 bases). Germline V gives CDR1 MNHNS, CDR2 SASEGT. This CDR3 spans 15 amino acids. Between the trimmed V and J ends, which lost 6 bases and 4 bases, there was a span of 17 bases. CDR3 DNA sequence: TGTGCCAGCAGCGCCGTTGGCGCGGGCCCAGATACGCAGTATTTT. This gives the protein CASSAVGAGPDTQYF.

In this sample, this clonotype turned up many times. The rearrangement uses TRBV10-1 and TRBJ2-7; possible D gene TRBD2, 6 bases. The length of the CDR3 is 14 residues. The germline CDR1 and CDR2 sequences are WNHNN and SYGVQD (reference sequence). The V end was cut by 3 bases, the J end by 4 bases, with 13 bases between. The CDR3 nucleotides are TGCGCCAGCAGTGATGGTGGGACTTCTTACGAGCAGTACTTC. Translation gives CASSDGGTSYEQYF.

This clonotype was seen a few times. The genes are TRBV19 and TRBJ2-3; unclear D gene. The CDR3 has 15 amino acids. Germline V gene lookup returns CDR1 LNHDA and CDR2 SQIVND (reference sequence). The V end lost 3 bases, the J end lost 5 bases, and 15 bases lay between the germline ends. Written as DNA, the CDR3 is TGTGCCAGTAGTATCCCAAAGGGCCTCAAAGATACGCAGTATTTT. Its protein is CASSIPKGLKDTQYF.

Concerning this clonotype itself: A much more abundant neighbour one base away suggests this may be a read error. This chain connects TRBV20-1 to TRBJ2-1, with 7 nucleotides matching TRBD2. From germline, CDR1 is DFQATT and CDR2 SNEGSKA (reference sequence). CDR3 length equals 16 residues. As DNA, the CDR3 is TGCAGTGCTAGAGATTTGGAGGCGGGAGTTGATAATGATCAGTTCTTC. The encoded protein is CSARDLEAGVDNDQFF.

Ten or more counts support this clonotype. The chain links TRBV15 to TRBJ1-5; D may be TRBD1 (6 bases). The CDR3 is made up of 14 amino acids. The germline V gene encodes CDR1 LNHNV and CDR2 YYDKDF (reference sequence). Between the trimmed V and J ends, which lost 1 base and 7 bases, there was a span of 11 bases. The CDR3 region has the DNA TGTGCCACCAGCAGAGCGGGGGGCCGGCAGCCCCAGCATTTT. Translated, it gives CATSRAGGRQPQHF.

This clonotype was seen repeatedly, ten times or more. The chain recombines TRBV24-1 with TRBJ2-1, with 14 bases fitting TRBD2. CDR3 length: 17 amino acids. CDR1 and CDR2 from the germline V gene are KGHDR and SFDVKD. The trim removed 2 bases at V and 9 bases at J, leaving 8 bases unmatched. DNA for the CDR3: TGTGCCACCAGTGATTCGGGGACTAGCGGGAGAAGGGGTGAGCAGTTCTTC. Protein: CATSDSGTSGRRGEQFF.

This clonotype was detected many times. This chain's CDR3 is CSARQMNTEAFF. CDR3 sequence (DNA): TGCAGTGCTAGACAGATGAACACTGAAGCTTTCTTT. The rearrangement uses TRBV20-1 and TRBJ1-1; no definite D call. Germline V gene data show CDR1 as DFQATT and CDR2 as SNEGSKA (reference sequence). The CDR3 length is 12 residues. With 2 bases removed from V and 0 bases from J, the gap between germline ends came to 4 bases.

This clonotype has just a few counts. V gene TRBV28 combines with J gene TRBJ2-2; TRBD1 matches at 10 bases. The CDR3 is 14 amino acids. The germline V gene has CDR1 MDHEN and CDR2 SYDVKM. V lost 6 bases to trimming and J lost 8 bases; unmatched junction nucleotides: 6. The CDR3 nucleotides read TGTGCCAGCAGACGACAGGGGGCATGGGGGGAGCTGTTTTTT. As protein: CASRRQGAWGELFF.

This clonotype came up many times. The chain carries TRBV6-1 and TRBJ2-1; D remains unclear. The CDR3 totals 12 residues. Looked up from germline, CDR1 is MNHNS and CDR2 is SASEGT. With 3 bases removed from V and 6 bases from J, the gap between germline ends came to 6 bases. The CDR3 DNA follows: TGTGCCAGCAGTGATCCCCCCAATGAGCAGTTCTTC. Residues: CASSDPPNEQFF.

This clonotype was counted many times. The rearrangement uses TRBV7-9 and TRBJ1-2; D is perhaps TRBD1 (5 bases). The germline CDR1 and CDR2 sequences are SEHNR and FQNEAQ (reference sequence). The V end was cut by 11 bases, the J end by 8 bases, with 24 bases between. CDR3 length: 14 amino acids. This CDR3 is CAALEVGGDAGYTF. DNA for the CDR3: TGTGCCGCCCTGGAGGTCGGAGGGGACGCCGGCTACACCTTC.

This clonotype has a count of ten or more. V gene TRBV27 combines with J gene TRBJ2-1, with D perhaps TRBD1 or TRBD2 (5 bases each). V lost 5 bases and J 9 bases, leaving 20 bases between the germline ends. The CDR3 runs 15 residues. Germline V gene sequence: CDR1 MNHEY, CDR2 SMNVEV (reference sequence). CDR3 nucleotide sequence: TGTGCCAGCAGTCTCCGATCACTAGAAAGGGGTGAGCAGTTCTTC. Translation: CASSLRSLERGEQFF.

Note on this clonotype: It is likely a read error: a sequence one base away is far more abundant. CDR3 DNA sequence: TGTGCCAGCAGTCCTAGCGGGAACTCCTACAATGAGCAGTTCTTC. Its protein is CASSPSGNSYNEQFF. The J gene is TRBJ2-1, the V gene TRBV28, with 9 bases lining up with TRBD2. CDR1 MDHEN and CDR2 SYDVKM come from the germline V gene. V shed 5 bases, J shed 0 bases, and the junction held 2 bases outside the gene matches. This CDR3 spans 15 amino acids. The entire variable domain, with the rest obtained from reference TRBV28 and TRBJ2-1, is as follows: DVKVTQSSRYLVKRTGEKVFLECVQDMDHENMFWYRQDPGLGLRLIYFSYDVKMKEKGDIPEGYSVSREKKERFSLILESASTNQTSMYLCASSPSGNSYNEQFFGPGTRLTVL.

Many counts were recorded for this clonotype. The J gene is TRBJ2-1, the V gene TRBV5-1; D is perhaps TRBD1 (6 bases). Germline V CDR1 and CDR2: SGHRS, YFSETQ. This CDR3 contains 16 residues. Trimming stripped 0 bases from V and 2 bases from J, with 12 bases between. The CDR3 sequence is CASSLAVGQTYNEQFF. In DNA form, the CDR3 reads TGCGCCAGCAGCTTGGCGGTAGGACAGACCTACAATGAGCAGTTCTTC.

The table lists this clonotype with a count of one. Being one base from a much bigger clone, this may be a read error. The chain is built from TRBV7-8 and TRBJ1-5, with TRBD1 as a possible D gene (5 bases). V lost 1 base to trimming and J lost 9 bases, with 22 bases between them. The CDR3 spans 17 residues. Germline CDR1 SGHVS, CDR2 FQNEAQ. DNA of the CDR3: TGTGCCAGCAGCTTAGTGGGAGGGGCAAATTTGGGTCTGCCCCAGCATTTT. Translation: CASSLVGGANLGLPQHF.

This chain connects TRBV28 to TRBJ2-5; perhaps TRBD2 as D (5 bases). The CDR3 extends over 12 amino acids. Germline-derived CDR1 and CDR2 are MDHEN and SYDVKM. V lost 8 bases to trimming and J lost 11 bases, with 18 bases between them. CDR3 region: CASRGSYNEQYF. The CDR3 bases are TGTGCCAGCCGGGGTTCCTACAATGAGCAGTACTTC. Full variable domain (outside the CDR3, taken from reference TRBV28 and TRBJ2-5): DVKVTQSSRYLVKRTGEKVFLECVQDMDHENMFWYRQDPGLGLRLIYFSYDVKMKEKGDIPEGYSVSREKKERFSLILESASTNQTSMYLCASRGSYNEQYFGPGTRLLVL.

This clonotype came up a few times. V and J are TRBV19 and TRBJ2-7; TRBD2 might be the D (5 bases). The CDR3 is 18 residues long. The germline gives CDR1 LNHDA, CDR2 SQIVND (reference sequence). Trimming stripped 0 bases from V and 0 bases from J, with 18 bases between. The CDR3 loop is CASSIEASSASISYEQYF. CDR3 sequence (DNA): TGTGCCAGTAGTATAGAGGCTTCTTCGGCTAGCATCTCCTACGAGCAGTACTTC.

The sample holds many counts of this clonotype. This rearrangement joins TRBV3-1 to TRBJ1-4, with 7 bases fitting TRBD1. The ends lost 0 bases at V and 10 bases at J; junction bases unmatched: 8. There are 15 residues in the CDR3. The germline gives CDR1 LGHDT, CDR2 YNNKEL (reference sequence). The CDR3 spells CASSQEPGTARKLFF. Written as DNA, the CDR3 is TGTGCCAGCAGCCAAGAGCCCGGGACAGCCAGAAAACTGTTTTTT.

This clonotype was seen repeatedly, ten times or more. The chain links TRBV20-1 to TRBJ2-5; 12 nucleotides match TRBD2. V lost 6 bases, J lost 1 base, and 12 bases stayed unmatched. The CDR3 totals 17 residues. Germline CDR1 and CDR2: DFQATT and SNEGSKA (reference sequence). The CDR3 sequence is CSAAWSTSGRIQETQYF. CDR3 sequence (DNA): TGCAGTGCCGCTTGGAGTACTAGCGGGAGGATCCAAGAGACCCAGTACTTC.

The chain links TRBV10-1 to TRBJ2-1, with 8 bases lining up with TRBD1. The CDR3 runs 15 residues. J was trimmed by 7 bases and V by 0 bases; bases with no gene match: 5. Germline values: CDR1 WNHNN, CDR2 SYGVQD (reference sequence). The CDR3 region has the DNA TGCGCCAGCAGTGAGTCTCGCCGGGACAGGAATGAGCAGTTCTTC. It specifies CASSESRRDRNEQFF.